One T cell receptor (beta chain) is described in this entry. These data originate in a study of shared clonotypes between healthy human individuals. Some clones are missing from TCRdb's copy, which holds only in-frame ones; the method was immunoSEQ multiplex PCR. Of 2,500,000 or so clones in the sample, more than 85% were seen once. This receptor was identified in a man aged 18 to 29 in good health. Some clones in this sample may be carry-over from other donors' samples. Source material: naive CD4+ T cells from PBMCs. The subset here: CD45RA+ positively selected.

DNA for the CDR3: TGTGCCAGCAGAGCTAACCGGGACGCCAGCCAAGAGACCCAGTACTTC. Amino acid sequence: CASRANRDASQETQYF. J is TRBJ2-5 and V is TRBV13; D is tentatively TRBD1 or TRBD2 (5 bases each). Trimming cost V 6 bases and J 1 base, with 18 bases left between them. Germline-derived CDR1 and CDR2 are PRHDT and FYEKMQ (reference sequence). This CDR3 has 16 residues.